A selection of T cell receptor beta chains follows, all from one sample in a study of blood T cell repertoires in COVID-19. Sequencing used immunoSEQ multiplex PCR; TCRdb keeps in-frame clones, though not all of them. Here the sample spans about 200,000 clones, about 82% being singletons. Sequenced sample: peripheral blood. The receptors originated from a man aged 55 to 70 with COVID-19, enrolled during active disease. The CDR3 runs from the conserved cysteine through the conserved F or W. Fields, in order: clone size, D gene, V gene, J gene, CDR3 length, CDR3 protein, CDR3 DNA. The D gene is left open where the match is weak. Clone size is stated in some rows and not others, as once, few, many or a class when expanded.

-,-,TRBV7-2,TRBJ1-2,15,CASSLEGRRGSGYTF,TGTGCCAGCAGCTTAGAAGGTCGGCGGGGCAGTGGCTACACCTTC
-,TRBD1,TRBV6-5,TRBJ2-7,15,CASSYPTGGIYEQYF,TGTGCCAGCAGTTACCCGACAGGGGGCATTTACGAGCAGTACTTC
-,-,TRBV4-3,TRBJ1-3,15,CASSQTTGSGNTIYF,TGCGCCAGCAGCCAGACGACAGGATCTGGAAACACCATATATTTT
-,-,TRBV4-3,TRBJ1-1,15,CASSQEPGVLAEAFF,TGCGCCAGCAGCCAAGAACCGGGGGTTTTGGCTGAAGCTTTCTTT
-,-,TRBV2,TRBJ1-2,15,CASREILQANYGYTF,TGTGCCAGCAGGGAAATCCTACAGGCGAACTATGGCTACACCTTC
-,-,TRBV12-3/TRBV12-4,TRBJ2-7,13,CASTPGSPYEQYF,TGTGCCAGCACCCCCGGGAGTCCCTACGAGCAGTACTTC
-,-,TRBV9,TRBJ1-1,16,CASSADPGQPNTEAFF,TGTGCCAGCAGCGCAGACCCAGGACAGCCCAACACTGAAGCTTTCTTT
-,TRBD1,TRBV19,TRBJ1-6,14,CASQTTGGNSPLHF,TGTGCCAGTCAGACGACAGGGGGGAATTCACCCCTCCACTTT
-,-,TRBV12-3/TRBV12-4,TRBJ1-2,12,CASSLGFYGYTF,TGTGCCAGCAGTTTGGGCTTCTATGGCTACACCTTC
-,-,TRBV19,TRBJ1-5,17,CASTLFRASEGGQPQHF,TGTGCCAGTACCCTGTTCCGGGCTTCCGAAGGGGGTCAGCCCCAGCATTTT
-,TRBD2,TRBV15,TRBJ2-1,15,CATSREGLYYNEQFF,TGTGCCACCAGCAGAGAGGGACTATATTACAATGAGCAGTTCTTC
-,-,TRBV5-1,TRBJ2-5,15,CASSLAGARDETQYF,TGCGCCAGCAGCTTGGCAGGGGCCAGGGACGAGACCCAGTACTTC
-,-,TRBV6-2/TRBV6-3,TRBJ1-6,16,CASSYGFGEVNSPLHF,TGTGCCAGCAGTTACGGGTTCGGGGAGGTCAATTCACCCCTCCACTTT
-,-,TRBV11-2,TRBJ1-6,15,CASRRPGTLNSPLHF,TGTGCCAGCAGACGCCCCGGGACTCTCAATTCACCCCTCCACTTT
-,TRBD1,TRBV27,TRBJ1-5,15,CASKSGQTSNQPQHF,TGTGCCAGTAAATCGGGACAGACAAGCAATCAGCCCCAGCATTTT
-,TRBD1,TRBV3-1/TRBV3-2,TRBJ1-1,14,CASSPRRGRTEAFF,TGTGCCAGCAGCCCACGCAGGGGGCGAACTGAAGCTTTCTTT
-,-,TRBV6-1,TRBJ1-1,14,CASSELGAITEAFF,TGTGCCAGCAGTGAATTGGGGGCGATCACTGAAGCTTTCTTT
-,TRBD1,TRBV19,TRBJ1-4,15,CASSPLTGYPEKLFF,TGTGCCAGTAGTCCATTGACAGGGTACCCTGAAAAACTGTTTTTT
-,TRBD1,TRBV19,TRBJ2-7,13,CASKKTGPYEQYF,TGTGCCAGTAAGAAGACAGGGCCGTACGAGCAGTACTTC
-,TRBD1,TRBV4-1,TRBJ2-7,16,CASSQGPGTGIYEQYF,TGCGCCAGCAGCCAAGGCCCGGGGACAGGGATCTACGAGCAGTACTTC
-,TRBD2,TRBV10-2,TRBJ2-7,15,CASRELASSSYEQYF,TGCGCCAGCAGGGAACTAGCGTCTAGCTCCTACGAGCAGTACTTC
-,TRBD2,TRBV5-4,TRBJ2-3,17,CASNQGGLAGSPDTQYF,TGTGCCAGCAACCAGGGGGGACTAGCGGGAAGCCCAGATACGCAGTATTTT
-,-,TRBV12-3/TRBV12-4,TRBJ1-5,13,CASRDRNNQPQHF,TGTGCCAGCAGGGACAGAAATAATCAGCCCCAGCATTTT
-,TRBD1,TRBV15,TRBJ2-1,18,CATSSSATGTGYNGEQFF,TGTGCCACCAGCTCCAGCGCCACCGGGACAGGGTATAACGGTGAGCAGTTCTTC
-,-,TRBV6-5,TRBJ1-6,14,CASSQTGFNSPLHF,TGTGCCAGCAGTCAGACAGGTTTTAATTCACCCCTCCACTTT
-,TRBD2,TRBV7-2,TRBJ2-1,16,CASSKRAAGGGGEQFF,TGTGCCAGCAGTAAAAGGGCAGCGGGAGGGGGCGGTGAGCAGTTCTTC
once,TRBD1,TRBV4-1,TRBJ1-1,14,CASSVDRANTEAFF,TGCGCCAGCAGCGTGGACAGGGCGAACACTGAAGCTTTCTTT
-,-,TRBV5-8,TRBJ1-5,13,CASSSISNQPQHF,TGTGCCAGCAGCTCCATTAGCAATCAGCCCCAGCATTTT
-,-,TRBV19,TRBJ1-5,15,CASEKEQIGNQPQHF,TGTGCCAGTGAAAAGGAGCAGATAGGCAATCAGCCCCAGCATTTT
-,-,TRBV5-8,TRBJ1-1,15,CASSFRTVKGAEAFF,TGTGCCAGCAGCTTTAGGACGGTAAAAGGGGCTGAAGCTTTCTTT
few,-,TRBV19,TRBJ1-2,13,CASSIQGPYGYTF,TGTGCCAGTAGTATTCAGGGGCCCTATGGCTACACCTTC
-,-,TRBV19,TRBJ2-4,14,CASRGTRTKNIQYF,TGTGCCAGTCGGGGGACGAGAACCAAAAACATTCAGTACTTC
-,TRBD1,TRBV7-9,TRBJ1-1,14,CASTYRTGDTEAFF,TGTGCCAGCACTTACCGGACAGGGGACACTGAAGCTTTCTTT
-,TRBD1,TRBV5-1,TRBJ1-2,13,CASSPDRAYGYTF,TGCGCCAGCAGCCCGGACAGGGCCTATGGCTACACCTTC
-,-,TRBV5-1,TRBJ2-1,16,CASSLKQPSSYNEQFF,TGCGCCAGCAGCTTGAAACAGCCGAGCTCCTACAATGAGCAGTTCTTC
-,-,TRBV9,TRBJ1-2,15,CASSARGGGDYGYTF,TGTGCCAGCAGCGCCCGGGGGGGCGGGGACTATGGCTACACCTTC
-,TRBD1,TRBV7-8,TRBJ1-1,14,CASSSGQMNTEAFF,TGTGCCAGCAGCTCGGGACAGATGAACACTGAAGCTTTCTTT
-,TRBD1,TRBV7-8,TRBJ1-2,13,CASSRGQGDGYTF,TGTGCCAGCAGCCGTGGACAGGGAGATGGCTACACCTTC
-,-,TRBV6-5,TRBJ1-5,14,CASNGGSSNQPQHF,TGTGCCAGCAACGGGGGTAGTAGCAATCAGCCCCAGCATTTT
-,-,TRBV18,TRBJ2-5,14,CASSPQTYQETQYF,TGTGCCAGCTCACCACAAACATACCAAGAGACCCAGTACTTC
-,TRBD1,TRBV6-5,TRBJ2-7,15,CASSSLDRGPTEQYF,TGTGCCAGCAGCTCGCTGGACAGGGGGCCGACGGAGCAGTACTTC
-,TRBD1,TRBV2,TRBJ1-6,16,CASSPRQGPMNSPLHF,TGTGCCAGCAGTCCCAGACAGGGGCCGATGAATTCACCCCTCCACTTT
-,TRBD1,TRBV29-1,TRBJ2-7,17,CSVVFNIGTGGLYEQYF,TGCAGCGTTGTTTTCAATATTGGGACAGGGGGTCTCTACGAGCAGTACTTC
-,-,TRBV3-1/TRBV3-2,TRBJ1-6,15,CASSQALSYNSPLHF,TGTGCCAGCAGCCAAGCTCTCTCCTATAATTCACCCCTCCACTTT
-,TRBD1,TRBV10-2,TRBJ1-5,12,CAPLGQNGPQHF,TGCGCCCCCCTGGGACAGAACGGGCCCCAGCATTTT
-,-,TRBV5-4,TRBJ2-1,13,CASSLDRNNEQFF,TGTGCCAGCAGTTTGGACAGAAACAATGAGCAGTTCTTC
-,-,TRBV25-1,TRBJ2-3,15,CASKFRPSYTDTQYF,TGTGCCAGCAAATTTCGCCCCTCCTACACAGATACGCAGTATTTT
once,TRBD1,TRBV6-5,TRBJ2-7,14,CASSWRDRANEQYF,TGTGCCAGCAGTTGGAGGGACAGGGCAAACGAGCAGTACTTC
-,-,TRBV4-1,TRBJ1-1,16,CASSQANRAMNTEAFF,TGCGCCAGCAGCCAAGCAAACAGGGCCATGAACACTGAAGCTTTCTTT
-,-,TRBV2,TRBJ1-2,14,CASMLGRDPYGYTF,TGTGCCAGCATGCTGGGCAGGGATCCCTATGGCTACACCTTC